Presented here are 17 T cell receptor beta chains from one specimen sequenced in a study of T cells in Graves' hyperthyroidism and ophthalmopathy. The source material, RNA transcripts, was used to amplify TCR beta CDR3 regions. TCR CDR3 regions were first amplified by RT-PCR with HTBI primers. From the multiplex PCR reads, TCRdb called clonotypes with MiXCR, one entry per CDR3 protein. This sample has 500,000 to 650,000 distinct CDR3 sequences, with 15% to 20% found just once. Sequencing was carried out using blood. These receptors were collected from a man aged 35-49 years with Graves' ophthalmopathy.

This rearrangement joins TRBV27 to TRBJ2-1, with D possibly called TRBD1 or TRBD2 (5 bases each). The V gene's germline CDR1 is MNHEY and CDR2 SMNVEV (reference sequence). CDR3 length equals 13 residues. Trimming removed 6 bases from V and 3 bases from J, with 9 bases in between. CDR3 region: CASRRDLYNEQFF. The CDR3 DNA sequence: TGTGCCAGCAGGAGGGACCTCTACAATGAGCAGTTCTTC.

Ten or more counts support this clonotype. The chain links TRBV18 to TRBJ1-6; 7 bases match TRBD1. J gave up 6 bases and V 4 bases, and 6 bases lay outside the gene matches. CDR3 length: 15 residues. Germline V gene lookup returns CDR1 KGHSH and CDR2 LQKENI. CDR3 bases: TGTGCCAGCTCACAGGCATCAGGGGGTAATTCACCCCTCCACTTT. It translates to CASSQASGGNSPLHF.

This clonotype was seen a handful of times. The chain has TRBV5-1 and TRBJ2-1, with 7 bases fitting TRBD2. V lost 2 bases, J lost 8 bases, and 7 bases stayed unmatched. This CDR3 has 14 residues. Germline CDR1 is SGHRS and CDR2 is YFSETQ. The CDR3 protein is CASSFPGGSDEQFF. CDR3 coding DNA: TGCGCCAGCAGCTTCCCAGGCGGGAGCGATGAGCAGTTCTTC. The full variable domain, rest sourced from reference TRBV5-1 and TRBJ2-1, is KAGVTQTPRYLIKTRGQQVTLSCSPISGHRSVSWYQQTPGQGLQFLFEYFSETQRNKGNFPGRFSGRQFSNSRSEMNVSTLELGDSALYLCASSFPGGSDEQFFGPGTRLTVL.

V and J are TRBV30 and TRBJ2-2, with D possibly being TRBD2 (5 bases). The V and J ends lost 8 bases and 3 bases respectively, with 19 bases between them. The CDR3 covers 15 residues. CDR1 is GTSNPN, CDR2 SVGIG, per germline (reference sequence). CDR3 protein: CAVDLAGGYTGELFF. CDR3 sequence (DNA): TGTGCCGTAGACCTAGCAGGAGGATACACCGGGGAGCTGTTTTTT.

This clonotype appeared once. An end of the junction does not agree with germline; a read error may underlie this. The chain employs TRBV24-1 and TRBJ1-6; maybe TRBD1 (5 bases). Germline CDR1 reads KGHDR; CDR2 reads SFDVKD. This CDR3 is built from 14 residues. The CDR3 spells CARGGGLGDSPPHF. CDR3 bases: TGTGCCAGGGGCGGTGGTTTGGGGGATTCACCCCCCCACTTT.

V usage is TRBV6-2 or TRBV6-3 and J usage is TRBJ2-4; 9 nucleotides match TRBD2. With 5 bases clipped from V and 2 bases from J, the junction kept 4 bases outside the gene matches. The CDR3 consists of 15 residues. The germline V gene encodes CDR1 MNHEY and CDR2 SVGEGT. The CDR3 here is CASSGGGASKNIQYF. The CDR3 nucleotides read TGTGCCAGCAGTGGCGGGGGGGCTTCCAAAAACATTCAGTACTTC.

In the case of this clonotype: Mismatch with germline at one junction end may stem from a read error. The V and J genes are TRBV5-6 and TRBJ1-6; possible D gene TRBD1, 5 bases. Per germline, CDR1 SGHDT and CDR2 YYEEEE. This CDR3 is built from 15 residues. CDR3 in amino acids: CASSSGTSFNSPLHF. CDR3 coding DNA: TGTGCCAGCAGCTCCGGGACCTCCTTTAATTCACCCCTCCACTTT.

This clonotype appeared a few times. In nucleotides, the CDR3 is TGTGCCAGCAGCGTTTTCGGGCTAGCGGGTGATTCTAGCACAGATACGCAGTATTTT. As protein: CASSVFGLAGDSSTDTQYF. The chain carries TRBV9 and TRBJ2-3; 8 nucleotides match TRBD2. The germline CDR1 and CDR2 sequences are SGDLS and YYNGEE. V was clipped by 2 bases and J by 0 bases; unmatched bases: 14. This CDR3 spans 19 amino acids.

The table lists this clonotype with many counts. The chain is built from TRBV6-1 and TRBJ1-1; TRBD1 might be the D (6 bases). Germline-derived CDR1 and CDR2 are MNHNS and SASEGT. The CDR3 is 16 amino acids. Trimming left V 7 bases short and J 1 base short, with 19 bases between. CDR3 nucleotide sequence: TGTGCCAGCACTCCCCCGGGGGCAACGGGGAACACTGAAGCTTTCTTT. The encoded protein is CASTPPGATGNTEAFF.

This clonotype turned up a few times. J is TRBJ2-7 and V is TRBV28; D might be TRBD1 (6 bases). The CDR3 is made up of 13 amino acids. Trimming removed 9 bases at V and 0 bases at J, with 12 bases between. CDR1 is MDHEN and CDR2 is SYDVKM in the germline V gene. Here the CDR3 DNA reads TGTGCCAGTTTCGACAGGCTCTCCTACGAGCAGTACTTC. It codes for CASFDRLSYEQYF.

This clonotype was counted only a few times. The chain combines TRBV5-8 with TRBJ2-7; the D is unclear. Per the germline V gene, CDR1 is SGHTS and CDR2 is YDEGEE. Trimming took off 4 bases at V and 6 bases at J, with 8 bases between the two ends. This CDR3 has 11 amino acids. CDR3 bases: TGTGCCAGCAGCCTACGGATCGAGCAGTACTTC. This translates into CASSLRIEQYF.

The chain links TRBV9 to TRBJ1-2; weak D call: TRBD1 (5 bases). Germline V gene lookup returns CDR1 SGDLS and CDR2 YYNGEE. The CDR3 length is 13 residues. V lost 3 bases, J lost 4 bases, and 10 bases lay in between. The CDR3 reads CASSATGVYGYTF. CDR3 bases: TGTGCCAGCAGCGCTACAGGTGTCTATGGCTACACCTTC.

This clonotype came up a few times. The CDR3 DNA sequence: TGCGCCAGCAGCCAAGAACGACTCGCTACCGGGGAGCTGTTTTTT. Translation gives CASSQERLATGELFF. The rearrangement joins TRBV4-1 to TRBJ2-2; D is undetermined. The CDR3 spans 15 residues. Germline V gene lookup returns CDR1 MGHRA and CDR2 YSYEKL. V was shortened by 0 bases and J by 5 bases, with 10 bases between the two germline ends.

Comments on this clonotype: It may be a read error: a sequence one base away is much more abundant. This rearrangement joins TRBV3-1 to TRBJ2-3; tentatively, D is TRBD2 (6 bases). The CDR3 has 14 amino acids. Germline V CDR1 and CDR2: LGHDT, YNNKEL (reference sequence). V shed 4 bases and J shed 6 bases, with 14 bases lying between them. CDR3 sequence reads: CASSPGTPRDTQYF. CDR3 in DNA: TGTGCCAGCAGCCCCGGGACTCCCCGCGATACGCAGTATTTT.

The chain combines TRBV28 with TRBJ2-3; a weak D match, TRBD1 (9 bases). The CDR3 has 14 amino acids. CDR1 and CDR2 from the germline V gene are MDHEN and SYDVKM. Trimming left V 1 base short and J 8 bases short, with 13 bases between. The DNA of the CDR3 is TGTGCCAGCAGTTTATTAGCGGGACAGGGTACGCAGTATTTT. This gives the protein CASSLLAGQGTQYF.

The chain is built from TRBV28 and TRBJ2-7; 10 bases are a match to TRBD2. This CDR3 region has 18 residues. The V and J ends lost 5 bases and 2 bases, in that order; junction bases with no gene match: 15. Germline values: CDR1 MDHEN, CDR2 SYDVKM. CDR3 coding DNA: TGTGCCAGCAGTGCGCTCTCTTTTAAGCGGGAGGGGCCCTACGAGCAGTACTTC. This translates into CASSALSFKREGPYEQYF. Based on the CDR3 plus reference TRBV28 and TRBJ2-7, the full variable domain is DVKVTQSSRYLVKRTGEKVFLECVQDMDHENMFWYRQDPGLGLRLIYFSYDVKMKEKGDIPEGYSVSREKKERFSLILESASTNQTSMYLCASSALSFKREGPYEQYFGPGTRLTVT.

This clonotype has a count of ten or more. This sequence joins TRBV2 and TRBJ2-5, with D perhaps TRBD1 (6 bases). CDR1 is SNHLY and CDR2 is FYNNEI in the germline V gene. This CDR3 comprises 16 residues. The V end lost 6 bases, the J end lost 5 bases, and 22 bases lay between the germline ends. This CDR3 reads CASRGVEQTGVETQYF. Written as DNA, the CDR3 is TGTGCCAGCAGAGGGGTGGAACAGACAGGCGTGGAGACCCAGTACTTC.